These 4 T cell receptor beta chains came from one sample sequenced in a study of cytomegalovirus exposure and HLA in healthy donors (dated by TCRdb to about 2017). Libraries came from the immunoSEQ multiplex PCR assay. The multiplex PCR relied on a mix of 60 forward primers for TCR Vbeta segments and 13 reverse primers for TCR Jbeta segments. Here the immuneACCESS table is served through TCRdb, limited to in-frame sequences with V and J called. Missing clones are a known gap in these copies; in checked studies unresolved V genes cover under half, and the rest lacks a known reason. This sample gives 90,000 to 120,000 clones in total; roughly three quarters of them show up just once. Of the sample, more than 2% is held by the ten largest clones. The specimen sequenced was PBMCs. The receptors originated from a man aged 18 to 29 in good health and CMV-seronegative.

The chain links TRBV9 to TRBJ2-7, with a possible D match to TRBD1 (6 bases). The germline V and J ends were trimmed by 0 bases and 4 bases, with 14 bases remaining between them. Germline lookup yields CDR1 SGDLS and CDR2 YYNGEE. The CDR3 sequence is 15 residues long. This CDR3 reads CASSVEGVGRYEQYF. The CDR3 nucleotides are TGTGCCAGCAGCGTAGAGGGGGTAGGTCGGTACGAGCAGTACTTC.

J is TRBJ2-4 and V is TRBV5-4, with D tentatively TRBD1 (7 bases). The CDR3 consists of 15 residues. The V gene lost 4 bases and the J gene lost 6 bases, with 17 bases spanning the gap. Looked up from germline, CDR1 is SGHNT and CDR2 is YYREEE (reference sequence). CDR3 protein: CASSGIYRGLNIQYF. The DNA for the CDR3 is TGTGCCAGCAGCGGGATATACAGGGGACTAAACATTCAGTACTTC.

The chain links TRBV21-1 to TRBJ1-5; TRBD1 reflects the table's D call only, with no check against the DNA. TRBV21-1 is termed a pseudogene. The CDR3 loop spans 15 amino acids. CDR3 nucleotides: TGTGCCAGCAGCAAAGTTCAGGATAGCAATCAGCCCCAGCATTTT. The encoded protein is CASSKVQDSNQPQHF.

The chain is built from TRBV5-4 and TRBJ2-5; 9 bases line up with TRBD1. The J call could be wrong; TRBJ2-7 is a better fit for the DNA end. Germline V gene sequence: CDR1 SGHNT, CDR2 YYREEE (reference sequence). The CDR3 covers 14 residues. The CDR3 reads CASSHRDRVFEQYF. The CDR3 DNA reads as TGTGCCAGCAGCCACCGGGACAGGGTTTTCGAGCAGTACTTC.